Listed below are T cell receptor beta chains from one sample, sequenced in a study of blood T cell repertoires in COVID-19. The assay was immunoSEQ multiplex PCR, and TCRdb's table has in-frame clones only and misses some. The table includes about 230,000 clones, roughly 83% detected once. Material: peripheral blood. Source of these receptors: a man between 35 and 55 years old with acute or convalescent COVID-19. The CDR3 runs from the conserved cysteine through the conserved F or W. Each record gives: clone size, D gene, V gene, CDR3 protein. D genes are given only for firm matches. Size tells how often a clone was seen (once, few, many) or the class of an expanded clone, and some rows leave it out.

- TRBD2 TRBV7-3 CASSLGLAGLNEQFF
few TRBD1 TRBV18 CASSPGQGGTGELFF
- - TRBV5-7 CASSLGVELFF
- TRBD1 TRBV11-2 CASSSPVTDRGPGNEQFF
- TRBD1 TRBV16 CASSQSRGPHNEQFF
- - TRBV6-1 CASSDNMNTEAFF
- TRBD2 TRBV27 CASSRLAGGRNEQFF
- - TRBV4-3 CASSQDWRGNEKLFF
- - TRBV4-3 CASSQDTGLTDTQYF
- TRBD1 TRBV6-6 CASSYSPGRGPFGYTF
- TRBD1 TRBV13 CASSLVQGSEQFF
- TRBD2 TRBV4-1 CASSQVGREGLFF
- TRBD1 TRBV30 CAWRAGGGNTEAFF
- TRBD2 TRBV10-3 CAIALAELGGEQFF
- - TRBV2 CASRATGEYEQYF
- - TRBV9 CASSVDNNQPQHF
- TRBD2 TRBV5-1 CASSRTSGLGDIQYF
- - TRBV15 CATSLGGVNTEAFF
- - TRBV5-1 CASSAGQSSYNEQFF
once TRBD1 TRBV11-2 CASSSGQGPTTDTQYF
- TRBD1 TRBV12-3/TRBV12-4 CASSFEDRDGYTF
few - TRBV9 CASSVSPGAANIYGYTF
- - TRBV3-1/TRBV3-2 CASSSLGDTEAFF
- - TRBV7-9 CASSFGASGEQYF
- - TRBV5-1 CASQPVQGDGGNSPLHF
- TRBD1 TRBV5-5 CASWLGQGIHEQYF
- - TRBV24-1 CATSDGGETQYF
- - TRBV3-1/TRBV3-2 CASSQDLASNEKLFF
- - TRBV6-1 CASSENGLVGNTIYF
- - TRBV5-1 CASSLRDLTYEQYF
- - TRBV7-9 CASSQAANSYNEQFF
- TRBD2 TRBV7-2 CASSQGLAGGTGELFF
- TRBD1 TRBV4-1 CASSVQGADEQFF
- - TRBV11-2 CASSRAGGNTEAFF
once TRBD2 TRBV2 CASKRTSGSSHNEQFF
- - TRBV10-3 CAISERQSISTEAFF
- TRBD2 TRBV5-1 CASSGLLAGVPQSSYNEQFF
few TRBD1 TRBV27 CASRIGTGVGEQYF
- - TRBV21-1 CASSARTGETSDVTRRNEQFF
- TRBD1 TRBV7-3 CASSLDGGQGYEQYF
- - TRBV12-3/TRBV12-4 CASHRGYYEQYF
- TRBD2 TRBV15 CATSRGLAKGNEQFF
- - TRBV19 CASDTGLAKNIQYF
few - TRBV24-1 CAAGSYNEQFF
- TRBD2 TRBV7-9 CASSPGTSGTTYEQYF
- - TRBV10-3 CAISDQGSTEAFF
- TRBD1 TRBV11-2 CASSQGVLNSPLHF
- TRBD1 TRBV29-1 CSVEMTGRSEKLFF
once - TRBV25-1 CATRERGQGGYTF
- TRBD1 TRBV9 CASRRDSSQETQYF
- - TRBV20-1 CSASSRGEQYF
- TRBD2 TRBV4-2 CASSQASGRALFEQFF
once TRBD1 TRBV20-1 CSASWGQERYNEQFF